This T cell receptor (beta chain) was captured by sequencing in a study of breast tumors, draining lymph nodes, adjacent tissues. Points from the study as a whole: Tumors had less TCR diversity than lymph nodes, more than nontumor tissue. Luminal-like breast cancer showed significantly greater tumor-nontumor repertoire similarity than basal-like breast cancer did.

TCRdb reanalysed the multiplex PCR reads using MiXCR and keeps one entry per CDR3 protein. Among about 63,000 distinct CDR3 sequences listed, around three fifths were seen once. Per the germline V gene, CDR1 is WSHSY and CDR2 is SAAADI. The CDR3 totals 13 residues. V shed 6 bases and J shed 11 bases, with 19 bases lying between them. In regard to this clonotype: Its antigen is as yet unknown.

This receptor was identified in a female donor with breast cancer. Some clones in this sample may be carry-over from other donors' samples. What was sequenced was breast tumor tissue. This sequence joins TRBV10-2 and TRBJ1-2; no definite D call. The CDR3 region is CASSSPGLAGYTF. CDR3 nucleotides: TGCGCCAGCAGCTCCCCTGGGCTAGCGGGATACACCTTC.